Each of the 10 T cell receptor beta chains below was sequenced from the same sample in a study of identical twins. One entry per CDR3 protein results from TCRdb running MiXCR on the 5' RACE reads. The sample carries approximately 1.8 million distinct CDR3 sequences, under 35% recorded once. Sequencing used cord blood. These TCRs come from a newborn girl in good health.

This clonotype was counted only a few times. This chain uses TRBV7-2 with TRBJ2-1; perhaps TRBD2 as D (5 bases). The CDR3 is 15 amino acids. Trimming removed 0 bases at V and 8 bases at J, with 14 bases between. Germline assignment: CDR1 SGHTA and CDR2 FQGNSA. CDR3 loop: CASSLAVSSGDEQFF. The CDR3 DNA reads as TGTGCCAGCAGCTTAGCGGTTTCCAGCGGAGATGAGCAGTTCTTC.

V is TRBV7-9 and J is TRBJ1-1; D call uncertain. The germline V gene encodes CDR1 SEHNR and CDR2 FQNEAQ (reference sequence). V was shortened by 1 base and J by 0 bases, with 15 bases between the two germline ends. CDR3 length: 17 amino acids. The CDR3 DNA is TGTGCCAGCAGCTTAGAAAGGCAGAACCCCATGAACACTGAAGCTTTCTTT. Translation: CASSLERQNPMNTEAFF.

The rearrangement links TRBV10-3 to TRBJ2-7, with D perhaps TRBD2 (7 bases). The CDR3 has 16 amino acids. In germline, CDR1 is ENHRY, CDR2 SYGVKD. V lost 0 bases to trimming and J lost 3 bases, with 15 bases between them. The CDR3 loop is CAISESRRAGHYEQYF. CDR3 bases: TGTGCCATCAGTGAGTCGCGGCGAGCGGGACACTACGAGCAGTACTTC.

This clonotype was found many times. This chain joins TRBV7-9 and TRBJ1-6; 11 positions agree with TRBD1. CDR1 and CDR2 from the germline V gene are SEHNR and FQNEAQ (reference sequence). Losses at the gene ends were 1 base for V and 10 bases for J; bases not matched to a gene: 0. This CDR3 has 14 amino acids. This CDR3 reads CASSLGTGGSPLHF. In DNA form, the CDR3 reads TGTGCCAGCAGCTTAGGGACAGGGGGCTCACCCCTCCACTTT.

The chain couples TRBV20-1 to TRBJ1-5; no clear D. The length of the CDR3 is 13 residues. Trimming stripped 0 bases from V and 6 bases from J, with 9 bases between. Germline-derived CDR1 and CDR2 are DFQATT and SNEGSKA (reference sequence). CDR3 sequence (DNA): TGCAGTGCTAGAGATAGTTTTGGTCAGCCCCAGCATTTT. It specifies CSARDSFGQPQHF.

This clonotype occurred a few times. The V gene is TRBV18, the J gene TRBJ2-3, with D tentatively TRBD2 (6 bases). The CDR3 is 16 residues long. V was pared by 1 base and J by 4 bases, with 15 bases between. CDR1 and CDR2 (germline): KGHSH, LQKENI. The CDR3 is CASSPLAGNGADTQYF. The CDR3 DNA is TGTGCCAGCTCACCACTCGCGGGAAACGGAGCAGATACGCAGTATTTT.

This clonotype was counted between two and nine times. The V call is TRBV15, the J call TRBJ1-5; D unclear. The CDR3 consists of 15 residues. CDR1 LNHNV and CDR2 YYDKDF come from the germline V gene (reference sequence). V was cut by 0 bases and J by 7 bases, with 13 bases left in between. This CDR3 reads CATSRDSGRLQPQHF. The CDR3 nucleotides are TGTGCCACCAGCAGAGATTCAGGACGGTTACAGCCCCAGCATTTT.

This clonotype was seen a few times. V and J are TRBV28 and TRBJ2-7; D is undetermined. This CDR3 has 14 residues. V lost 6 bases, J lost 4 bases, and 16 bases lay in between. Germline V gives CDR1 MDHEN, CDR2 SYDVKM. The CDR3 region is CASSYDDRGYEQYF. CDR3 bases: TGTGCCAGCAGCTACGACGACCGCGGTTACGAGCAGTACTTC.

The chain carries TRBV18 and TRBJ1-4; perhaps TRBD1 as D (6 bases). Germline V CDR1 and CDR2: KGHSH, LQKENI. V lost 6 bases to trimming and J lost 4 bases, with 15 bases between them. This CDR3 region has 15 residues. The CDR3 region has the DNA TGTGCCAGCTCGGATAGAGGGGGTCTTAATGAAAAACTGTTTTTT. This sequence encodes CASSDRGGLNEKLFF.

This chain connects TRBV7-6 to TRBJ2-3; D is perhaps TRBD2 (6 bases). Deletions cut 0 bases from V and 4 bases from J, with 14 bases between. The CDR3 is 16 residues long. CDR1 is SGHVS and CDR2 is FNYEAQ in the germline V gene. The CDR3: CASSLAGTSQPDTQYF. For the CDR3, the DNA is TGTGCCAGCAGCTTAGCGGGGACTTCCCAGCCAGATACGCAGTATTTT.